The 19 T cell receptor beta chains below come from one sample, sequenced in a study of cytomegalovirus exposure and HLA in healthy donors (dated 2017 in TCRdb). Library method: the immunoSEQ multiplex PCR assay. For the multiplex PCR, a mixture combining 60 forward primers for TCR Vbeta segments and 13 reverse primers for TCR Jbeta segments was used. In its TCRdb copy, this immuneACCESS table keeps in-frame sequences only and misses some clones. Where compared with another copy, unresolved V genes explain less than half of these, and the others have no known cause. The sample contains 200,000 to 250,000 clones, more than 65% of them found a single time. The ten most abundant clones make up about 1.7% of the sample. The sequenced sample consisted of PBMCs. The receptor set was obtained from a man aged 45-60 years in good health and CMV-seronegative.

The chain couples TRBV6-1 to TRBJ1-5; tentative D call: TRBD1 (6 bases). This CDR3 comprises 15 residues. The germline gives CDR1 MNHNS, CDR2 SASEGT. Trimming took 1 base from V and 9 from J, leaving 16 bases between them. DNA of the CDR3: TGTGCCAGCAGTGAAGATGGGACATGGCGAGGGCCCCAGCATTTT. Translation gives CASSEDGTWRGPQHF.

In DNA form, the CDR3 reads TGTGCCAGCAGCGCTCGACCGGGACAGGGATACAATGAGCAGTTCTTC. Encoded protein: CASSARPGQGYNEQFF. The chain carries TRBV9 and TRBJ2-1, with TRBD1 identical over 9 bases. The CDR3 sequence is 16 residues long. Germline CDR1 and CDR2: SGDLS and YYNGEE. V was pared by 3 bases and J by 4 bases, with 8 bases of the junction left unmatched.

The chain is built from TRBV5-1 and TRBJ2-2, with TRBD2 identical over 9 bases. CDR3 length equals 16 residues. With 0 bases clipped from V and 5 bases from J, the junction kept 5 bases outside the gene matches. Germline V gene sequence: CDR1 SGHRS, CDR2 YFSETQ. DNA for the CDR3: TGCGCCAGCAGCTTGGGATTAGCGGGAGCGACCGGGGAGCTGTTTTTT. Translation: CASSLGLAGATGELFF.

The J gene is TRBJ2-3, the V gene TRBV15; 10 nucleotides agree with TRBD1. The CDR3 totals 15 residues. V trimming: 3 bases; J trimming: 4 bases; junction bases outside the gene matches: 4. CDR1 is LNHNV and CDR2 is YYDKDF in the germline V gene (reference sequence). Written as DNA, the CDR3 is TGTGCCACCAGCAGGGGACAGGGGTTACCAGATACGCAGTATTTT. Amino acid sequence: CATSRGQGLPDTQYF.

This rearrangement joins TRBV2 to TRBJ2-2, with 7 bases identical to TRBD1. Germline trimming cut 6 bases from V and 3 bases from J; bases unmatched to any gene: 7. Per the germline V gene, CDR1 is SNHLY and CDR2 is FYNNEI. There are 15 residues in the CDR3. The CDR3 DNA follows: TGTGCCAGCAGCAAAGGAGACAGGGACACCGGGGAGCTGTTTTTT. This gives the protein CASSKGDRDTGELFF.

The chain is built from TRBV19 and TRBJ2-3; D is perhaps TRBD2 (6 bases). Trimming removed 1 base from V and 2 bases from J, with 10 bases in between. The CDR3 has 15 residues. Per the germline V gene, CDR1 is LNHDA and CDR2 is SQIVND (reference sequence). This chain's CDR3 is CASSIGRGYTDTQYF. CDR3 sequence (DNA): TGTGCCAGTAGTATAGGGCGGGGCTACACAGATACGCAGTATTTT.

This chain joins TRBV4-2 and TRBJ1-1; a weak D match, TRBD1 (5 bases). The CDR3 is 16 residues long. Germline CDR1 and CDR2: LGHNA and YNFKEQ. V dropped 1 base and J dropped 0 bases, with 12 bases sitting between them. The CDR3 spells CASSQGGGGLNTEAFF. The DNA for the CDR3 is TGTGCCAGCAGCCAAGGTGGGGGGGGACTGAACACTGAAGCTTTCTTT.

The sample holds a few counts of this clone. CDR3 residues: CASSLGQPNQPQHF. DNA for the CDR3: TGTGCCAGCAGCCTAGGACAGCCTAATCAGCCCCAGCATTTT. The chain joins TRBV7-9 to TRBJ1-5; D may be TRBD1 (6 bases). The CDR3 is 14 residues long. With 5 bases removed from V and 4 bases from J, the gap between germline ends came to 12 bases. Germline V CDR1 and CDR2: SEHNR, FQNEAQ (reference sequence).

V is TRBV30 and J is TRBJ2-5; no clear D gene. V was shortened by 0 bases and J by 5 bases, with 7 bases between the two germline ends. CDR3 size: 12 residues. Germline loops: CDR1 GTSNPN, CDR2 SVGIG (reference sequence). DNA of the CDR3: TGTGCCTGGAGTGTACGCGAGGAGACCCAGTACTTC. Its translation: CAWSVREETQYF.

The gene calls are TRBV18 and TRBJ2-1; D is unclear. The germline gives CDR1 KGHSH, CDR2 LQKENI. CDR3 length: 13 residues. Trimming took off 1 base at V and 2 bases at J, with 3 bases between the two ends. The DNA of the CDR3 is TGTGCCAGCTCACCACTAGCCTACAATGAGCAGTTCTTC. Translated, it gives CASSPLAYNEQFF.

The chain has TRBV7-9 and TRBJ2-2, with 7 positions matching TRBD1. Germline V lookup: CDR1 SEHNR, CDR2 FQNEAQ (reference sequence). V was clipped by 1 base and J by 4 bases; unmatched bases: 9. This CDR3 is 17 amino acids long. The CDR3 nucleotides read TGTGCCAGCAGCTTAGGAGGGACAGCCCGGCGCACCGGGGAGCTGTTTTTT. As protein: CASSLGGTARRTGELFF.

The chain joins TRBV5-1 to TRBJ2-1, with 7 bases lining up with TRBD2. V trimming: 4 bases; J trimming: 3 bases; junction bases outside the gene matches: 13. The CDR3 runs 17 residues. Germline-derived CDR1 and CDR2 are SGHRS and YFSETQ. The CDR3 loop reads CASSQNVQRGLYNEQFF. CDR3 nucleotide sequence: TGCGCCAGCAGCCAAAACGTCCAGCGGGGACTCTACAATGAGCAGTTCTTC.

About this clone: The germline gene is not matched at one end of the junction; a read error may be the cause. The chain couples TRBV7-9 to TRBJ2-7; D is perhaps TRBD1 (5 bases). Germline V gene data show CDR1 as SEHNR and CDR2 as FQNEAQ (reference sequence). CDR3 length: 17 residues. CDR3 amino acids: CSSSLVYPGLSSYEQYF. The CDR3, as DNA: TGTTCCAGCAGCTTAGTGTATCCAGGGCTGAGCTCCTACGAGCAGTACTTC.

The chain recombines TRBV28 with TRBJ2-4, with TRBD2 matching 10 bases. Trimming at V came to 7 bases and at J to 8 bases, leaving 14 bases not matched to a gene. This CDR3 is built from 16 residues. The germline gives CDR1 MDHEN, CDR2 SYDVKM. The CDR3 reads CASKSWGGTSDHIQYF. The CDR3 nucleotides are TGTGCCAGCAAAAGTTGGGGCGGGACTAGCGATCACATTCAGTACTTC.

The genes are TRBV9 and TRBJ2-1, with 10 bases lining up with TRBD2. From germline, CDR1 is SGDLS and CDR2 YYNGEE. The CDR3 runs to 15 residues. Unmatched junction bases numbered 9, after V lost 2 bases and J lost 10 bases. CDR3 coding DNA: TGTGCCAGCAGCGTGGTGCTAGCGGGAGCACGCGAGCAGTTCTTC. It translates to CASSVVLAGAREQFF.

The rearrangement joins TRBV6-1 to TRBJ2-7; tentatively, D is TRBD1 (5 bases). The CDR3 is 12 amino acids. Trimming pared 7 bases from V and 3 bases from J, leaving 10 bases between. The germline gives CDR1 MNHNS, CDR2 SASEGT. This CDR3 reads CASIGQLYEQYF. The CDR3 DNA follows: TGTGCCAGCATCGGACAACTCTACGAGCAGTACTTC.

The sample holds a few counts of this clone. The chain uses TRBV18 and TRBJ1-5, with a weak D call TRBD1 (6 bases). Germline CDR1 and CDR2: KGHSH and LQKENI. The CDR3 is 17 amino acids. V shed 3 bases and J shed 0 bases, with 15 bases lying between them. The CDR3 DNA reads TGTGCCAGCTCACCGTTCGGAGTGGGGGCTAGCAATCAGCCCCAGCATTTT. As protein: CASSPFGVGASNQPQHF.

The V call is TRBV28, the J call TRBJ1-2, with D possibly TRBD1 on 5 matching bases. Looked up from germline, CDR1 is MDHEN and CDR2 is SYDVKM. The ends were cut back, 6 bases at V and 1 base at J, with 12 bases in the middle. This CDR3 contains 14 residues. The CDR3 loop reads CASSHLQGNYGYTF. CDR3 sequence (DNA): TGTGCCAGCAGCCACCTTCAGGGTAACTATGGCTACACCTTC.

This rearrangement joins TRBV25-1 to TRBJ2-1, with 8 bases identical to TRBD2. The CDR3 is 15 amino acids. The germline V gene has CDR1 MGHDK and CDR2 SYGVNS. V gave up 6 bases and J gave up 5 bases; unmatched junction bases: 9. CDR3 amino acids: CASSEPGLANNEQFF. DNA of the CDR3: TGTGCCAGCAGCGAACCCGGACTAGCAAACAATGAGCAGTTCTTC.